Detailed here is one TCR beta chain. Its antigen is not known. The entry originates in a study of radiotherapy plus CTLA-4 blockade in lung cancer. Trimming stripped 6 bases from V and 6 bases from J, with 11 bases between. This CDR3 is 13 amino acids long. In germline, CDR1 is MNHEY, CDR2 SVGAGI. Whole-study findings and limits: There was expansion of tumor-derived TCR clones in blood after radiotherapy plus ipilimumab.

The data were produced by immunoSEQ multiplex PCR, yet TCRdb's version contains in-frame clones alone and is incomplete. The sample yields 45,000 to 55,000 clones, approximately 76% seen once. The source was peripheral blood, collected from a patient treated with radiotherapy plus ipilimumab. J is TRBJ2-2 and V is TRBV6-5; D is perhaps TRBD2 (5 bases). This TCR derives from a human donor with non-small cell lung cancer who had stable disease on radiotherapy plus ipilimumab. The CDR3 region is CASRPAGAGELFF. The CDR3 nucleotides read TGTGCCAGCAGGCCCGCCGGGGCCGGGGAGCTGTTTTTT.